The clone carrying this T cell receptor (beta chain) was detected a few times. This entry is derived from a study of blood T cell repertoires in COVID-19. The overall study: Donors in the United States, Italy and Spain gave samples during acute or convalescent COVID-19. The cDNA or gDNA used as material had been derived from T cells, B-cell-depleted T cells, or PBMCs.

J gave up 3 bases and V 3 bases, and 6 bases lay outside the gene matches. The CDR3 runs 14 residues. Germline V CDR1 and CDR2: SGHRS, YFSETQ. In the authors' workflow: Counts of nucleated cells, estimated from reference gene primer amplification, were obtained. Sequenced by immunoSEQ multiplex PCR; TCRdb stores in-frame clones only, minus some. The DNA gave D and trimming, while V, J and clone size come from that table. The sample holds 30,000 to 45,000 clones; around 90% are singletons and the top ten take 7.2%. The sequence came from a human donor in a cohort sampled during active COVID-19. This chain uses TRBV5-1 with TRBJ2-7; the match to TRBD2 covers 7 bases. Sample: peripheral blood. The CDR3 here is CASSWRDYIYEQYF. The CDR3 DNA is TGCGCCAGCAGCTGGAGGGACTACATCTACGAGCAGTACTTC.